This T cell receptor (beta chain) was observed in a study of technical replicates of blood from several donors. The ends were cut back, 4 bases at V and 8 bases at J, with 17 bases in the middle. The germline CDR1 and CDR2 sequences are MNHEY and SMNVEV (reference sequence). This CDR3 contains 14 residues. The method was immunoSEQ multiplex PCR; TCRdb's version includes in-frame clones alone and lacks a portion of them. The sample lists 70,000 or so clones, approximately 92% occurring once. The sequenced material came from T cells isolated from PBMCs. This receptor was identified in a human donor in good health. The rearrangement uses TRBV27 and TRBJ1-2, with D perhaps TRBD1 (5 bases). The CDR3 DNA reads TGTGCCAGCAGTTCTATCGCCGGGGGACTCGGCTACACCTTC. This gives the protein CASSSIAGGLGYTF.